This T cell receptor (beta chain) was recovered during a study of blood T cell repertoires in COVID-19. Background on the study: The cDNA or gDNA used as material had been derived from T cells, B-cell-depleted T cells, or PBMCs.

The germline V gene has CDR1 KGHSH and CDR2 LQKENI. This CDR3 is 14 amino acids long. The ends lost 1 base at V and 7 bases at J; junction bases unmatched: 6. Method: immunoSEQ multiplex PCR; TCRdb's copy keeps in-frame clones and lacks some. This table has around 380,000 clones, 81% appearing once. This clonotype was sampled from a human donor with acute or convalescent COVID-19. The donor label of this sample is uncertain. The V and J genes are TRBV18 and TRBJ1-2; TRBD1 matches 7 bases. The sample consisted of peripheral blood. CDR3 in amino acids: CASSPQGGGGGYTF. CDR3 sequence (DNA): TGTGCCAGCTCACCACAAGGAGGGGGCGGTGGCTACACCTTC.